This record covers a single T cell receptor (beta chain). Its antigen is unidentified. The germline CDR1 and CDR2 sequences are SGHVS and FQNEAQ. J lost 9 bases, V lost 5 bases, and 3 bases had no gene match. CDR3 size: 12 residues. The sample originates from a study of cytomegalovirus exposure and HLA in healthy donors. General observations from the study: There were a few CMV-associated chains whose specificity for CMV antigens was confirmed in vitro. In the approximately 120 validation repertoires, a later analysis found that first-cohort TCR clusters tended to co-occur.

Measured with immunoSEQ multiplex PCR; TCRdb has only the in-frame clones, and not every one. The sample lists some 170,000 clones; about 89% were seen once. The rearrangement links TRBV7-8 to TRBJ1-2, with TRBD1 matching 10 bases. The sequencing input was PBMCs. This TCR derives from a young man in good health and CMV-seropositive. CDR3: CASSRDRGSYTF. The DNA for the CDR3 is TGTGCCAGCAGCCGGGACAGGGGTAGCTACACCTTC.